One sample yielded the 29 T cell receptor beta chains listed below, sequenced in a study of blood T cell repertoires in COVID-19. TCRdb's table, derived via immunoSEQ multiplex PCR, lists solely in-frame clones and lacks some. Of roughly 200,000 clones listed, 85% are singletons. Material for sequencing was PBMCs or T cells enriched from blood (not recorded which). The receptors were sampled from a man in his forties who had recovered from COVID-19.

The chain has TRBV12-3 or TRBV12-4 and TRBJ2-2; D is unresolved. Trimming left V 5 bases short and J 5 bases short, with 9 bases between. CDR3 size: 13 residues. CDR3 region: CASSLRKTGELFF. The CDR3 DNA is TGTGCCAGCAGTCTCAGGAAAACCGGGGAGCTGTTTTTT.

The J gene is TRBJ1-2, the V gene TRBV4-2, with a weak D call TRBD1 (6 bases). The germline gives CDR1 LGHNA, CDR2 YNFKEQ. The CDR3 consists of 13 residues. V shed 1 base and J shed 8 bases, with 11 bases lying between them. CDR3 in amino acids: CASSQGTARGYTF. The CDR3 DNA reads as TGTGCCAGCAGCCAAGGGACAGCAAGGGGCTACACCTTC.

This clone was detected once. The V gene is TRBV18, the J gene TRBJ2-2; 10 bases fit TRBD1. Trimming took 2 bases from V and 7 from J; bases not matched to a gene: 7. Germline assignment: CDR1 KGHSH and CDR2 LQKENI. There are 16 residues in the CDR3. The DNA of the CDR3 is TGTGCCAGCTCACCAAGACAGGGGGCGGCAAACGGGGAGCTGTTTTTT. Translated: CASSPRQGAANGELFF.

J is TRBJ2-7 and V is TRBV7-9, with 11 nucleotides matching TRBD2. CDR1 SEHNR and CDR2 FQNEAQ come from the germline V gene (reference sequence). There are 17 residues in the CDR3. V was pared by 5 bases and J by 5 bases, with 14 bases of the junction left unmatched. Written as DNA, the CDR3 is TGTGCCAGCAGCCATACGAAATTAGCGGGAGGGCCCCACGAGCAGTACTTC. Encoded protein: CASSHTKLAGGPHEQYF. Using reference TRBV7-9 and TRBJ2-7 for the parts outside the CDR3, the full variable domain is DTGVSQNPRHKITKRGQNVTFRCDPISEHNRLYWYRQTLGQGPEFLTYFQNEAQLEKSRLLSDRFSAERPKGSFSTLEIQRTEQGDSAMYLCASSHTKLAGGPHEQYFGPGTRLTVT.

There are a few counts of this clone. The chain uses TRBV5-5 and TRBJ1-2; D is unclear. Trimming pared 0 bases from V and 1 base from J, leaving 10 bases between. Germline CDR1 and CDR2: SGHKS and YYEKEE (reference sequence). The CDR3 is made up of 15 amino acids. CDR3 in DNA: TGTGCCAGCAGCTTGGTTCGGACTGATAACTATGGCTACACCTTC. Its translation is CASSLVRTDNYGYTF.

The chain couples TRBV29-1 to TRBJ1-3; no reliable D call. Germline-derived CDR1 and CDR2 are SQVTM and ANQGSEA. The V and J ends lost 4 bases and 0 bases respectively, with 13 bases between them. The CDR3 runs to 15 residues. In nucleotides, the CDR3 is TGCAGCGTTGCTTACAAAACAGTCTCTGGAAACACCATATATTTT. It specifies CSVAYKTVSGNTIYF.

The CDR3 spells CASSYSTGNTGELFF. The CDR3 nucleotides are TGTGCCAGCAGTTACTCGACTGGGAACACCGGGGAGCTGTTTTTT. The rearrangement links TRBV6-5 to TRBJ2-2; no clear D gene. V dropped 0 bases and J dropped 1 base, with 6 bases sitting between them. Germline V gives CDR1 MNHEY, CDR2 SVGAGI. The CDR3 spans 15 residues.

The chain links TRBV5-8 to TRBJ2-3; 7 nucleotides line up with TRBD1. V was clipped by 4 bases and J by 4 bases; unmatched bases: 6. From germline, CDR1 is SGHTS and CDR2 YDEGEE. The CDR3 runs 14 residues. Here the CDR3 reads CASSVGTASDTQYF. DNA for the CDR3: TGTGCCAGCAGCGTAGGGACAGCCTCAGATACGCAGTATTTT. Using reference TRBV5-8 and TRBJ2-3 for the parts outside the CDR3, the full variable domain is EAGVTQSPTHLIKTRGQQATLRCSPISGHTSVYWYQQALGLGLQFLLWYDEGEERNRGNFPPRFSGRQFPNYSSELNVNALELEDSALYLCASSVGTASDTQYFGPGTRLTVL.

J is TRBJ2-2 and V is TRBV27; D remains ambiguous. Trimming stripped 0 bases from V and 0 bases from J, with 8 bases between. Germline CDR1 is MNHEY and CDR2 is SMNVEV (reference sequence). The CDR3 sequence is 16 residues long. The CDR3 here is CASSLSFRTNTGELFF. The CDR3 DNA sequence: TGTGCCAGCAGTTTATCGTTCAGGACGAACACCGGGGAGCTGTTTTTT.

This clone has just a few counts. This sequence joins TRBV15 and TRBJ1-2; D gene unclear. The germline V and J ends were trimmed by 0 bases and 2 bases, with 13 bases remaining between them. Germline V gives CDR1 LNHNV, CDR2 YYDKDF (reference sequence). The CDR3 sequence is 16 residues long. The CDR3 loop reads CATSREPLSGNYGYTF. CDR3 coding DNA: TGTGCCACCAGCAGAGAACCTTTAAGCGGGAACTATGGCTACACCTTC.

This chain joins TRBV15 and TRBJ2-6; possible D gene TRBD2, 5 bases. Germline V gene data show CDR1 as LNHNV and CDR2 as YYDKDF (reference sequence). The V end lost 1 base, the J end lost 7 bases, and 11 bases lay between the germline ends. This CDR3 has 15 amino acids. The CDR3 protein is CATSRGTGAANVLTF. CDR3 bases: TGTGCCACCAGCAGAGGGACTGGCGCCGCCAACGTCCTGACTTTC.

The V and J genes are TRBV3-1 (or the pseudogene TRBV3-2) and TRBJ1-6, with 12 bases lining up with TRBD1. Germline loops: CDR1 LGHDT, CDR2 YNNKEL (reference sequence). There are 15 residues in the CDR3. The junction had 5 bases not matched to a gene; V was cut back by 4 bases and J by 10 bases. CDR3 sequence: CASSPQGTGGSPLHF. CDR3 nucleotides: TGTGCCAGCAGCCCACAGGGGACAGGGGGCTCACCCCTCCACTTT.

DNA of the CDR3: TGTGCCAGCCAGGATCGGGAGTCAGATACGCAGTATTTT. This sequence encodes CASQDRESDTQYF. The gene calls are TRBV28 and TRBJ2-3; D may be TRBD2 (6 bases). The CDR3 covers 13 residues. V was cut by 8 bases and J by 4 bases, with 13 bases left in between. Germline values: CDR1 MDHEN, CDR2 SYDVKM.

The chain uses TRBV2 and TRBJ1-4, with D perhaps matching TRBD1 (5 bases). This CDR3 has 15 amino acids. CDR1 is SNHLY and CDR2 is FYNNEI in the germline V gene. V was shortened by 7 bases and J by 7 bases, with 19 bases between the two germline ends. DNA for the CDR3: TGTGCCAGCACCGAGCAGGGAAGTCGGAGTGAAAAACTGTTTTTT. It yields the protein CASTEQGSRSEKLFF.

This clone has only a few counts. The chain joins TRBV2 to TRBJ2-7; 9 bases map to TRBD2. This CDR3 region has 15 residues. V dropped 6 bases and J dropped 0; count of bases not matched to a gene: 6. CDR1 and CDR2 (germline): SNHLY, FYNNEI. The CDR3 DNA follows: TGTGCCAGCAGAACCCGTAGCGGGAGCTCCTACGAGCAGTACTTC. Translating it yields CASRTRSGSSYEQYF.

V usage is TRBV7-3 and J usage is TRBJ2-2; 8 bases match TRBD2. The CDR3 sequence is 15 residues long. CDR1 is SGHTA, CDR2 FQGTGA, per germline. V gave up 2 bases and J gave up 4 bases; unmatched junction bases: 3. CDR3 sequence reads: CASSLGGRSTGELFF. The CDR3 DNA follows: TGTGCCAGCAGCTTAGGCGGGAGGAGCACCGGGGAGCTGTTTTTT.

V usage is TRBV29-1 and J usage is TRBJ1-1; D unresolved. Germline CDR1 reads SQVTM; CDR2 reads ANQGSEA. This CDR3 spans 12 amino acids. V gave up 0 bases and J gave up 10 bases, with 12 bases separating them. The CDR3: CSVEDQDYGAFF. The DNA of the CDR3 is TGCAGCGTTGAAGATCAGGATTATGGAGCTTTCTTT.

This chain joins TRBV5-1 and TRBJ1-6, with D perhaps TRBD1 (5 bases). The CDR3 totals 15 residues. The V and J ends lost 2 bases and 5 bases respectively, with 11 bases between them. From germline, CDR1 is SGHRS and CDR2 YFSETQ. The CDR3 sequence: CASSFVGVDNSPLHF. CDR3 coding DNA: TGCGCCAGCAGCTTCGTAGGGGTGGATAATTCACCCCTCCACTTT. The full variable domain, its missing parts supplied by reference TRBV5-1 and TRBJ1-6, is KAGVTQTPRYLIKTRGQQVTLSCSPISGHRSVSWYQQTPGQGLQFLFEYFSETQRNKGNFPGRFSGRQFSNSRSEMNVSTLELGDSALYLCASSFVGVDNSPLHFGNGTRLTVT.

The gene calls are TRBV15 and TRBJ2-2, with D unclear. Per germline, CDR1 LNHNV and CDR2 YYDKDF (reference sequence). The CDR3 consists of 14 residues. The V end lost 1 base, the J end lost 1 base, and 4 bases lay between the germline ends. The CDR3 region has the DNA TGTGCCACCAGCAGAGGACAGAACACCGGGGAGCTGTTTTTT. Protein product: CATSRGQNTGELFF.

The CDR3 nucleotides read TGTGCCTGCGGGACAGCGGGGGGTTCACCCCTCCACTTT. It translates to CACGTAGGSPLHF. The chain links TRBV30 to TRBJ1-6; 7 bases align to TRBD1. With 6 bases clipped from V and 9 bases from J, the junction kept 8 bases outside the gene matches. Looked up from germline, CDR1 is GTSNPN and CDR2 is SVGIG (reference sequence). The CDR3 extends over 13 amino acids.

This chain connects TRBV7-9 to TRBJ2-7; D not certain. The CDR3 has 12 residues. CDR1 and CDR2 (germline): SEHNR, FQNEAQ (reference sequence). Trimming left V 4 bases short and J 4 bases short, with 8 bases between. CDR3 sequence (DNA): TGTGCCAGCAGCTCGGGTTGGTACGAGCAGTACTTC. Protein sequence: CASSSGWYEQYF.

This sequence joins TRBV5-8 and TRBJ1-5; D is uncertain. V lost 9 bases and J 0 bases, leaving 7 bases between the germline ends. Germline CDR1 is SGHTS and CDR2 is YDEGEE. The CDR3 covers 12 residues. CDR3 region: CATQFSNQPQHF. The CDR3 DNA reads TGTGCCACCCAATTTAGCAATCAGCCCCAGCATTTT.

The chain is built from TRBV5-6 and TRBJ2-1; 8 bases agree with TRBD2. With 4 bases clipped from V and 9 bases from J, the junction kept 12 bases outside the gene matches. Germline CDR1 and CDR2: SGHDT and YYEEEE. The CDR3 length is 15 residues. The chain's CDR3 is CASSRTMGLGGEQFF. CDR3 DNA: TGTGCCAGCAGCCGAACTATGGGACTAGGCGGTGAGCAGTTCTTC.

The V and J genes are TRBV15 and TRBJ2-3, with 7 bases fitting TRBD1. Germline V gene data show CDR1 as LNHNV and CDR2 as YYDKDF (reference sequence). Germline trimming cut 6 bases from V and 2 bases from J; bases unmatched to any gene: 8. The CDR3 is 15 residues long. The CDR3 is CATRPPGQNTDTQYF. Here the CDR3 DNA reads TGTGCCACCAGGCCACCGGGACAGAACACAGATACGCAGTATTTT.

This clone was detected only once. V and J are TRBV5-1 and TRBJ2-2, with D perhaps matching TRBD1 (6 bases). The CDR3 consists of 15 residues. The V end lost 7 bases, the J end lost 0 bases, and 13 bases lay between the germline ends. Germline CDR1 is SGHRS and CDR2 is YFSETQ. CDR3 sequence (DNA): TGCGCCAGCGGATCAGGGGCCGCGAACACCGGGGAGCTGTTTTTT. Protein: CASGSGAANTGELFF.

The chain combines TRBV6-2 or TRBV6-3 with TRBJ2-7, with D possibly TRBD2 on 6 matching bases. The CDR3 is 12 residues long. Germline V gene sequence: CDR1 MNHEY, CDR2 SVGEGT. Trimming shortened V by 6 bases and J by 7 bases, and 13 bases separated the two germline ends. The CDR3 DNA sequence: TGTGCCAGCAGCTCCGGGACTCAGGAGCAGTACTTC. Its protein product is CASSSGTQEQYF.

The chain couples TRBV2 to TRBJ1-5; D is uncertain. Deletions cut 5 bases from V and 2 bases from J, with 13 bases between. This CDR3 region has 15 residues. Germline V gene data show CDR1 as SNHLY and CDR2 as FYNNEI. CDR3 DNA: TGTGCCAGCAGTCCCCCGGTTCTCGGCAATCAGCCCCAGCATTTT. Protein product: CASSPPVLGNQPQHF.

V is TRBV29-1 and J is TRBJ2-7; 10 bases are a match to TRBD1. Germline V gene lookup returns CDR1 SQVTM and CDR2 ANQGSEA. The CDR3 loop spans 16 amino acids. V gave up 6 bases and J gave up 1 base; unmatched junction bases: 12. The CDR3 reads CSVTSSRDRGSYEQYF. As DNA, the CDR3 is TGCAGCGTCACTTCTTCCCGGGACAGGGGATCCTACGAGCAGTACTTC.

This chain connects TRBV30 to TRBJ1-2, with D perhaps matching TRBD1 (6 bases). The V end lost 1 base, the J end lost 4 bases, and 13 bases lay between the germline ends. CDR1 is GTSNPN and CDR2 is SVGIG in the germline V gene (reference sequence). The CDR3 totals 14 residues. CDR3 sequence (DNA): TGTGCCTGGAGTGGGGACACTGTGGGCTATGGCTACACCTTC. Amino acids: CAWSGDTVGYGYTF.